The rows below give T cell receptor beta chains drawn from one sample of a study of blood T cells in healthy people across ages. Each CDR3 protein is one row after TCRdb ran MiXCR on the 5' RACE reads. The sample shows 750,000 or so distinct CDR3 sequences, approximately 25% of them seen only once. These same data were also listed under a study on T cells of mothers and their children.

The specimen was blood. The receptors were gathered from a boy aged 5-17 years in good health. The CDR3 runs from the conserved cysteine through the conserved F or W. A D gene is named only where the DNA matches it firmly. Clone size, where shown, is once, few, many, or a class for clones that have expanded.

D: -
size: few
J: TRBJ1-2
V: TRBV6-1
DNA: TGTGCCAGCAGTGAATCTTGGGGCGGCAGCTATGGCTACACCTTC
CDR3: CASSESWGGSYGYTF

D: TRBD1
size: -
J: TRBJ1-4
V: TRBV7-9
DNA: TGTGCCAGCAGCCGCGAACGGGGGACAGGATTCAATGAAAAACTGTTTTTT
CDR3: CASSRERGTGFNEKLFF

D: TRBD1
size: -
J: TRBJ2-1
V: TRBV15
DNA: TGTGCCACCAGCAGCAGGACAGGGAATGCGAATGAGCAGTTCTTC
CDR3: CATSSRTGNANEQFF

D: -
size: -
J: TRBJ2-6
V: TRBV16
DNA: TGTGCCAGCAGCCAGACGCCCCCACAGGGACCTGGGGCCAACGTCCTGACTTTC
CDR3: CASSQTPPQGPGANVLTF

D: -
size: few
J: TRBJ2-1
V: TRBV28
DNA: TGTGCCAGCAGTTTGCTCAAAGAAATAGGGTCTGAGCAGTTCTTC
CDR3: CASSLLKEIGSEQFF

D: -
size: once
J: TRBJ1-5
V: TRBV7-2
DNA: TGTGCCAGCAGCTTAGGAATCCGCGGGCTTAATCAGCCCCAGCATTTT
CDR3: CASSLGIRGLNQPQHF

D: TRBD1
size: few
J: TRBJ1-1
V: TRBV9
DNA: TGTGCCAGCAGCGTTACGGGACAGGGGGCGACTGAAGCTTTCTTT
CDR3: CASSVTGQGATEAFF

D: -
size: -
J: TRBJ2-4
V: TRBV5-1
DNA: TGCGCCAGCAGCTTGGCCCAAAACAGGGAACAGTACTTC
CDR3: CASSLAQNREQYF

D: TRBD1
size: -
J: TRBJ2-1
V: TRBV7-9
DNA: TGTGCCAGCAGCTCCCCTTGGACAGGGATCCGTTTTGAGCAGTTCTTC
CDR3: CASSSPWTGIRFEQFF

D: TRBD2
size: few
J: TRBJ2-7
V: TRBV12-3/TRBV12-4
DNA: TGTGCCAGCACCCCTAGCGGGTTCGGGGCCGAGCAGTACTTC
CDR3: CASTPSGFGAEQYF

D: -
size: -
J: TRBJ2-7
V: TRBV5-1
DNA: TGCGCCAGCAGCCCTACACAGAGCTCCTACGAGCAGTACTTC
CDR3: CASSPTQSSYEQYF

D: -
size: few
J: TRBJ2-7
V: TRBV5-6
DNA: TGTGCCAGCAGCTTGGACGGGGGAAAAAGGAGGGGAAAATACGAGCAGTACTTC
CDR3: CASSLDGGKRRGKYEQYF

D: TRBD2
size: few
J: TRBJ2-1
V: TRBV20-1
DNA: TGCAGTGCCGGACTAGCGGGAGCTTACAATGAGCAGTTCTTC
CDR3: CSAGLAGAYNEQFF

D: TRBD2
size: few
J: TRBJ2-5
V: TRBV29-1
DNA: TGCAGCGCGGGGCAGGGAGGGTCGGAGACCCAGTACTTC
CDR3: CSAGQGGSETQYF

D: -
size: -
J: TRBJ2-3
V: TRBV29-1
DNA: TGCAGCGTTGAAGTGGCGGGCACAGATACGCAGTATTTT
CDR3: CSVEVAGTDTQYF

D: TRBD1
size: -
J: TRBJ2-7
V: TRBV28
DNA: TGTGCCAGCAGTTTATGGACAGGGGGCGCGCGGGAGCAGTACTTC
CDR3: CASSLWTGGAREQYF

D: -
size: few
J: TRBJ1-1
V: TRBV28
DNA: TGTGCCAGCAGCCTTCCGGGGGGCGGGAACACTGAAGCTTTCTTT
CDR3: CASSLPGGGNTEAFF

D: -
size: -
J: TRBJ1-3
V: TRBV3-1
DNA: TGTGCCAGCAGCGAAAGCGTACAGGGAACCACCATATATTTT
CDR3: CASSESVQGTTIYF

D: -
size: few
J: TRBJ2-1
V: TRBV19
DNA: TGTGCCAGTAGTCACGACAGACCTGAGCAGTTCTTC
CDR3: CASSHDRPEQFF

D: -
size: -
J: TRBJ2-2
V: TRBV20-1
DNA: TGCAGTGCTAGAGATGGGGGCATCGGGGAGCTGTTTTTT
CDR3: CSARDGGIGELFF

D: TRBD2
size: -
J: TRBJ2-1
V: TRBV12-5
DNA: TGTGCTAGTGGTTTGGTGGGGCGGGAGCTGGTGAATGAGCAGTTCTTC
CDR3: CASGLVGRELVNEQFF

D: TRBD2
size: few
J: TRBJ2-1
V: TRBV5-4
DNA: TGTGCCAGCAGTTTGAAGCGGGAGGGCCACCACAATGAGCAGTTCTTC
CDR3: CASSLKREGHHNEQFF

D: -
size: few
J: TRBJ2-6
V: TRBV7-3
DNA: TGTGCCAGCAGCTTAGAGTGGGGAGGGGCCAACGTCCTGACTTTC
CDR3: CASSLEWGGANVLTF

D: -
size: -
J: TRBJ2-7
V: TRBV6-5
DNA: TGTGCCAGCAGTTACGGGGAAGGTTTGAGGGAGCAGTACTTC
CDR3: CASSYGEGLREQYF